This entry lists 29 T cell receptor beta chains sequenced from one sample in a study of cytotoxic CD8 clonotypes in ibrutinib-treated CLL. Sequencing was performed with immunoSEQ multiplex PCR; in TCRdb, only in-frame clones are kept and a portion is missing. The top ten clones hold 35% to 50% of a sample with 11,000 to 15,000 clones, 50% to 75% of them seen once. The specimen was PBMCs, collected before ibrutinib treatment. These receptors were obtained from a human donor with chronic lymphocytic leukemia.

This sequence joins TRBV27 and TRBJ1-2; D is unresolved. The CDR3 has 13 amino acids. The germline gives CDR1 MNHEY, CDR2 SMNVEV (reference sequence). V was cut by 2 bases and J by 6 bases, with 10 bases left in between. CDR3 amino acids: CASSLGPGNGYTF. CDR3 DNA: TGTGCCAGCAGTTTAGGGCCGGGAAATGGCTACACCTTC.

The chain uses TRBV30 and TRBJ1-1; no clear D. V dropped 1 base and J dropped 5 bases, with 5 bases sitting between them. Germline loops: CDR1 GTSNPN, CDR2 SVGIG (reference sequence). The CDR3 is 11 amino acids. The CDR3 bases are TGTGCCTGGAGTGCCCGTACTGAAGCTTTCTTT. Translation gives CAWSARTEAFF.

The chain recombines TRBV11-2 with TRBJ2-2; 9 bases are shared with TRBD1. V lost 5 bases and J lost 2; bases outside the gene matches: 9. Looked up from germline, CDR1 is SGHAT and CDR2 is FQNNGV. The CDR3 loop spans 17 amino acids. The CDR3 here is CASSRRLTGGNTGELFF. The CDR3 DNA is TGTGCCAGCAGCCGAAGACTTACAGGGGGCAACACCGGGGAGCTGTTTTTT.

The V gene is TRBV27, the J gene TRBJ2-3; 8 bases fit TRBD2. Germline CDR1 and CDR2: MNHEY and SMNVEV (reference sequence). The CDR3 has 18 amino acids. Germline trimming cut 5 bases from V and 0 bases from J; bases unmatched to any gene: 13. Here the CDR3 reads CASSPRFAGGPSTDTQYF. CDR3 nucleotide sequence: TGTGCCAGCAGTCCCCGTTTTGCGGGGGGCCCTAGCACAGATACGCAGTATTTT.

The rearrangement joins TRBV18 to TRBJ2-1; 8 bases line up with TRBD2. This CDR3 contains 17 residues. In germline, CDR1 is KGHSH, CDR2 LQKENI. J was trimmed by 4 bases and V by 0 bases; bases with no gene match: 8. CDR3 sequence: CASSPPGTRSIYNEQFF. In DNA, the CDR3 is TGTGCCAGCTCACCACCTGGGACTAGATCGATTTACAATGAGCAGTTCTTC.

The chain is built from TRBV5-6 and TRBJ1-4; the D gene is possibly TRBD1 (6 bases). Between the trimmed V and J ends, which lost 0 bases and 6 bases, there was a span of 9 bases. The CDR3 is 14 residues long. Germline values: CDR1 SGHDT, CDR2 YYEEEE. The CDR3 coding sequence is TGTGCCAGCAGCTTGGCAGGGGTGGATGAAAAACTGTTTTTT. Protein sequence: CASSLAGVDEKLFF.

V is TRBV9 and J is TRBJ2-1; 12 bases line up with TRBD2. Germline V gene data show CDR1 as SGDLS and CDR2 as YYNGEE. V lost 0 bases to trimming and J lost 9 bases; unmatched junction nucleotides: 10. This CDR3 contains 17 residues. CDR3 bases: TGTGCCAGCAGCGTAGTACTAGCGGGGGGCTGTCTAGGTGAGCAGTTCTTC. Protein product: CASSVVLAGGCLGEQFF.

The rearrangement uses TRBV11-2 and TRBJ1-6; TRBD1 agrees at 8 bases. CDR3 length equals 14 residues. Germline CDR1 is SGHAT and CDR2 is FQNNGV. Unmatched junction bases numbered 9, after V lost 7 bases and J lost 10 bases. This CDR3 is CASTMDRVGSPLHF. The DNA for the CDR3 is TGTGCCAGCACCATGGACAGGGTAGGATCACCCCTCCACTTT.

The V and J genes are TRBV15 and TRBJ1-2; 9 positions agree with TRBD1. This CDR3 contains 15 residues. The V gene's germline CDR1 is LNHNV and CDR2 YYDKDF (reference sequence). V lost 5 bases to trimming and J lost 7 bases; unmatched junction nucleotides: 11. As DNA, the CDR3 is TGTGCCACCAGCTTTGCCACAGGGGGCGCTTCTGGCTACACCTTC. Protein sequence: CATSFATGGASGYTF.

The sample holds a few counts of this clone. This chain joins TRBV7-8 and TRBJ2-7, with D possibly matching TRBD1 (6 bases). The CDR3 has 18 amino acids. V lost 6 bases and J 3 bases, leaving 27 bases between the germline ends. Germline lookup yields CDR1 SGHVS and CDR2 FQNEAQ. The CDR3 region is CASSPDPQGPHPIYEQYF. CDR3 DNA: TGTGCCAGCAGTCCGGACCCCCAGGGGCCTCACCCTATCTACGAGCAGTACTTC.

The CDR3 DNA follows: TGTGCCAGCAGCAACAGGGCGGGAGATACGCAGTATTTT. Its translation: CASSNRAGDTQYF. The V gene is TRBV27, the J gene TRBJ2-3; TRBD1 is a possible D gene (6 bases). The CDR3 extends over 13 amino acids. Germline V gives CDR1 MNHEY, CDR2 SMNVEV (reference sequence). V lost 6 bases and J 5 bases, leaving 12 bases between the germline ends.

The V call is TRBV19, the J call TRBJ1-2; 10 nucleotides align to TRBD1. The germline gives CDR1 LNHDA, CDR2 SQIVND (reference sequence). The CDR3 totals 13 residues. After removal of 4 bases from V and 8 bases from J, the junction contained 4 bases not matched to a gene. CDR3 bases: TGTGCCAGTAGTAGGGACAGGGGTTTCGGCTACACCTTC. Translating gives CASSRDRGFGYTF.

This clone was recorded only once. This chain connects TRBV19 to TRBJ2-7; 7 positions match TRBD1. With V trimmed by 7 bases and J by 0 bases, 9 bases remained unmatched. Germline V gene lookup returns CDR1 LNHDA and CDR2 SQIVND (reference sequence). The CDR3 totals 15 residues. Written as DNA, the CDR3 is TGTGCCAGTACCCCAGACAGGGCCAGCTCCTACGAGCAGTACTTC. Amino acids: CASTPDRASSYEQYF. The full variable domain, in which reference TRBV19 and TRBJ2-7 provide the parts outside the CDR3, is DGGITQSPKYLFRKEGQNVTLSCEQNLNHDAMYWYRQDPGQGLRLIYYSQIVNDFQKGDIAEGYSVSREKKESFPLTVTSAQKNPTAFYLCASTPDRASSYEQYFGPGTRLTVT.

J is TRBJ2-7 and V is TRBV4-1, with D unresolved. Germline CDR1 is MGHRA and CDR2 is YSYEKL. Trimming removed 0 bases at V and 3 bases at J, with 6 bases between. CDR3 length: 13 amino acids. CDR3: CASSQDMVYEQYF. CDR3 DNA: TGCGCCAGCAGCCAAGATATGGTCTACGAGCAGTACTTC.

The chain carries TRBV14 and TRBJ1-3, with no clear D. The germline gives CDR1 SGHDN, CDR2 FVKESK. V gave up 1 base and J gave up 3 bases, with 16 bases separating them. The CDR3 has 17 amino acids. CDR3 loop: CASSQVPPRQVGNTIYF. CDR3 coding DNA: TGTGCCAGCAGCCAAGTTCCCCCCAGACAAGTTGGAAACACCATATATTTT.

The J gene is TRBJ1-1, the V gene TRBV29-1; D call uncertain. The CDR3 totals 13 residues. Germline V gene sequence: CDR1 SQVTM, CDR2 ANQGSEA. For the CDR3, the DNA is TGCAGACGTTTTTGGGGTCTGAACACTGAAGCTTTCTTT. This codes for CRRFWGLNTEAFF.

In this sample, this clone turned up many times. V is TRBV7-9 and J is TRBJ1-1; D not certain. The V end was cut by 1 base, the J end by 5 bases, with 5 bases between. There are 12 residues in the CDR3. Germline V CDR1 and CDR2: SEHNR, FQNEAQ (reference sequence). The CDR3 reads CASSLVSTEAFF. The DNA for the CDR3 is TGTGCCAGCAGCTTAGTGAGTACTGAAGCTTTCTTT.

The CDR3 region has the DNA TGCGCCAGCAATGGAGTGTTTCGCAGCTCCTACAATGAGCAGTTCTTC. Amino acid sequence: CASNGVFRSSYNEQFF. The chain uses TRBV5-1 and TRBJ2-1, with D uncertain. This CDR3 region has 16 residues. Deletions cut 6 bases from V and 0 bases from J, with 16 bases between. CDR1 SGHRS and CDR2 YFSETQ come from the germline V gene.

The chain is built from TRBV27 and TRBJ2-1; 12 bases map to TRBD2. The germline V gene has CDR1 MNHEY and CDR2 SMNVEV (reference sequence). With V trimmed by 6 bases and J by 2 bases, 5 bases remained unmatched. The CDR3 length is 16 residues. CDR3 bases: TGTGCCAGCAGGACTAGCGGGGGTCGAACCTACAATGAGCAGTTCTTC. Translated, it gives CASRTSGGRTYNEQFF.

This clone has more than one count but fewer than ten. The rearrangement uses TRBV15 and TRBJ1-5; no clear D gene. Germline CDR1 is LNHNV and CDR2 is YYDKDF (reference sequence). V was shortened by 0 bases and J by 5 bases, with 17 bases between the two germline ends. The CDR3 runs to 17 residues. The CDR3 DNA sequence: TGTGCCACCAGCAGAGAGGTGGCAGGTGGACGGTATCAGCCCCAGCATTTT. This codes for CATSREVAGGRYQPQHF.

This chain links TRBV5-1 with TRBJ2-2; 8 bases are shared with TRBD2. Germline trimming cut 7 bases from V and 3 bases from J; bases unmatched to any gene: 14. This CDR3 contains 17 residues. From germline, CDR1 is SGHRS and CDR2 YFSETQ. In DNA form, the CDR3 reads TGCGCCAGCGGGACCCTTCTCGGGACTAGTGACACCGGGGAGCTGTTTTTT. Its protein product is CASGTLLGTSDTGELFF.

This clone was recorded many times. The chain carries TRBV29-1 and TRBJ1-1; 7 bases are shared with TRBD1. The V gene's germline CDR1 is SQVTM and CDR2 ANQGSEA. The CDR3 is 11 residues long. V dropped 7 bases and J dropped 6; count of bases not matched to a gene: 5. CDR3 bases: TGCAGCGCCATCAGGGGGGCTGAAGCTTTCTTT. This codes for CSAIRGAEAFF.

The chain carries TRBV5-6 and TRBJ2-1, with TRBD2 matching over 11 bases. Germline V gives CDR1 SGHDT, CDR2 YYEEEE. The CDR3 spans 15 residues. V dropped 3 bases and J dropped 3; count of bases not matched to a gene: 2. DNA of the CDR3: TGTGCCAGCAGCTACGGGACTAGCGGCTACAATGAGCAGTTCTTC. This gives the protein CASSYGTSGYNEQFF.

The chain carries TRBV19 and TRBJ1-1, with 7 bases lining up with TRBD1. Germline CDR1 LNHDA, CDR2 SQIVND (reference sequence). There are 15 residues in the CDR3. With V trimmed by 5 bases and J by 6 bases, 12 bases remained unmatched. The CDR3 coding sequence is TGTGCCAGTAGTCTGCGGACAGGTTGGTCTCCTGAAGCTTTCTTT. Protein sequence: CASSLRTGWSPEAFF.

This clone has only one observation. This sequence joins TRBV5-5 and TRBJ1-2; 7 positions agree with TRBD1. Germline trimming cut 3 bases from V and 4 bases from J; bases unmatched to any gene: 6. From germline, CDR1 is SGHKS and CDR2 YYEKEE (reference sequence). CDR3 length: 14 residues. The CDR3 coding sequence is TGTGCCAGCAGCTCTGGACAGGAATTCTATGGCTACACCTTC. Its translation is CASSSGQEFYGYTF.

The chain couples TRBV11-2 to TRBJ2-7, with 11 bases matching TRBD2. Germline-derived CDR1 and CDR2 are SGHAT and FQNNGV. The CDR3 is 14 residues long. V lost 3 bases and J lost 6; bases outside the gene matches: 4. In DNA, the CDR3 is TGTGCCAGCAGCTTCTCGGGACTAGCGGCCGAGCAGTACTTC. It specifies CASSFSGLAAEQYF.

This clone appeared a few times. This chain links TRBV27 with TRBJ2-1; D is uncertain. The CDR3 has 15 residues. The V and J ends lost 5 bases and 0 bases respectively, with 11 bases between them. The germline CDR1 and CDR2 sequences are MNHEY and SMNVEV (reference sequence). Here the CDR3 DNA reads TGTGCCAGCAGTCCTACCTGGAGCTCCTACAATGAGCAGTTCTTC. The encoded protein is CASSPTWSSYNEQFF.

V gene TRBV19 combines with J gene TRBJ2-5; 7 nucleotides line up with TRBD1. With V trimmed by 1 base and J by 5 bases, 10 bases remained unmatched. The CDR3 sequence is 16 residues long. Germline CDR1 and CDR2: LNHDA and SQIVND (reference sequence). DNA for the CDR3: TGTGCCAGTAGTATAGTGAGGGGGCAGGGGATGGAGACCCAGTACTTC. Protein product: CASSIVRGQGMETQYF.

This clone appeared a few times. The chain links TRBV9 to TRBJ1-2; perhaps TRBD1 as D (6 bases). Trimming stripped 7 bases from V and 8 bases from J, with 21 bases between. The CDR3 has 14 residues. Germline-derived CDR1 and CDR2 are SGDLS and YYNGEE. CDR3 sequence (DNA): TGTGCCAGCTCACCCGGGGGGGGCGCAAGGGGCTACACCTTC. It specifies CASSPGGGARGYTF.